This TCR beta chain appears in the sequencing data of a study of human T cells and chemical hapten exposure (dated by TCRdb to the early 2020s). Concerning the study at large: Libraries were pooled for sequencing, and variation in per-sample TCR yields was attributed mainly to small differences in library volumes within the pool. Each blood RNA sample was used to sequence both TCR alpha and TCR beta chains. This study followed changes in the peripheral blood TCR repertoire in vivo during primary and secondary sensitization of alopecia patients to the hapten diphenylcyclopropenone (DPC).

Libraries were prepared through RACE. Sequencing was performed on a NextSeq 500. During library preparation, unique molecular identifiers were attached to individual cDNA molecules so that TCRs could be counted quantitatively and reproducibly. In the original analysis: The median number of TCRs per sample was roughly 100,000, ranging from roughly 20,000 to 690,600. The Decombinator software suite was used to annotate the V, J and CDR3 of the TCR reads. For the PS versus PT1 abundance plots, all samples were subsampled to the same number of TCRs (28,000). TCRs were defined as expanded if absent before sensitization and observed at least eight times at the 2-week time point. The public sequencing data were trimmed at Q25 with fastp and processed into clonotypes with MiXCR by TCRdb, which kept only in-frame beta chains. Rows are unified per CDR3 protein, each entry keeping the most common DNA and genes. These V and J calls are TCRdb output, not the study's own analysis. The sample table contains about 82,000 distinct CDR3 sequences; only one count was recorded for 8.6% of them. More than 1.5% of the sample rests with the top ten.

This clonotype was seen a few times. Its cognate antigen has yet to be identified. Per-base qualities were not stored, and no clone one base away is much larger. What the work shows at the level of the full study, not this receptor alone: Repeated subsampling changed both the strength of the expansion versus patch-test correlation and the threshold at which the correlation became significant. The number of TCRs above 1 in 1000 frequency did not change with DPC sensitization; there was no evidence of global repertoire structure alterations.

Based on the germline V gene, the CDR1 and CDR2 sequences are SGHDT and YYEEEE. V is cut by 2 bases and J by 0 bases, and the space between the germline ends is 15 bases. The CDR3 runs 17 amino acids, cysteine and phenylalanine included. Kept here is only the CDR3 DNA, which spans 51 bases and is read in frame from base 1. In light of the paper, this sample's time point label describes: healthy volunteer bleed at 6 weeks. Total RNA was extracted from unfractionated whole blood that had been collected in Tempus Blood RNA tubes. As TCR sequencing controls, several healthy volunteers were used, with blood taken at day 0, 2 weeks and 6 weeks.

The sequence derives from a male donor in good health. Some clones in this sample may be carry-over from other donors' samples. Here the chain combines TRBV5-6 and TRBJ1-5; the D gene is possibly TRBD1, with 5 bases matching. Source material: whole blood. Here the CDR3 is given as CASSFGAGTDSNQPQHF. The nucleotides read TGTGCCAGCAGCTTCGGGGCCGGGACCGATAGCAATCAGCCCCAGCATTTT.